Following are 9 T cell receptor beta chains from one sample sequenced in a study of blood T cell repertoires in COVID-19. Assay: immunoSEQ multiplex PCR; the TCRdb copy retains only in-frame clones and omits some. Of around 390,000 clones in the sample, approximately 87% were seen once. Sequenced: PBMCs or T cells enriched from blood (not recorded which). These receptors originate from a woman between 45 and 65 years old who had recovered from COVID-19.

V usage is TRBV11-2 and J usage is TRBJ2-5; maybe TRBD2 (7 bases). The ends were cut back, 6 bases at V and 5 bases at J, with 16 bases in the middle. The CDR3 is made up of 14 amino acids. CDR1 is SGHAT, CDR2 FQNNGV, per germline. The CDR3 protein is CASRDLRGGETQYF. Here the CDR3 DNA reads TGTGCCAGCAGGGATCTCAGGGGAGGGGAGACCCAGTACTTC.

The V and J genes are TRBV2 and TRBJ1-4; no clear D. The CDR3 loop spans 17 amino acids. The germline gives CDR1 SNHLY, CDR2 FYNNEI. The V and J ends lost 8 bases and 4 bases respectively, with 23 bases between them. The DNA for the CDR3 is TGTGCCAGCCGAAAAACCCGCAGCGCGCCCGTTAATGAAAAACTGTTTTTT. This codes for CASRKTRSAPVNEKLFF.

This chain joins TRBV5-5 and TRBJ2-3; 8 bases fit TRBD2. V shed 3 bases, J shed 5 bases, and the junction held 8 bases outside the gene matches. The germline V gene encodes CDR1 SGHKS and CDR2 YYEKEE (reference sequence). The CDR3 is made up of 15 amino acids. This CDR3 is CASSSGGTRIDTQYF. In DNA, the CDR3 is TGTGCCAGCAGCTCCGGAGGGACTAGAATAGATACGCAGTATTTT.

A single count supports this clone. The V call is TRBV6-5, the J call TRBJ1-5; 8 bases agree with TRBD1. Unmatched junction bases numbered 7, after V lost 8 bases and J lost 1 base. This CDR3 spans 15 amino acids. Germline assignment: CDR1 MNHEY and CDR2 SVGAGI. In nucleotides, the CDR3 is TGTGCCAGCGGGAAGACAGGGGAAAGCAATCAGCCCCAGCATTTT. This sequence encodes CASGKTGESNQPQHF.

The V and J genes are TRBV6-5 and TRBJ2-3, with D possibly matching TRBD2 (6 bases). The CDR3 consists of 16 residues. The V gene lost 0 bases and the J gene lost 1 base, with 11 bases spanning the gap. Germline loops: CDR1 MNHEY, CDR2 SVGAGI. The CDR3, as DNA: TGTGCCAGCAGTTACTCTGGGGGGTACGGCACAGATACGCAGTATTTT. Its protein is CASSYSGGYGTDTQYF.

CDR3 in DNA: TGTGCCAGCAGTACAGGGATCGGTTATGGCTACACCTTC. This codes for CASSTGIGYGYTF. The rearrangement uses TRBV28 and TRBJ1-2; D is possibly TRBD1 (6 bases). The CDR3 length is 13 residues. V lost 5 bases to trimming and J lost 5 bases, with 12 bases between them. Germline V gives CDR1 MDHEN, CDR2 SYDVKM.

The gene calls are TRBV9 and TRBJ2-3; TRBD1 agrees at 10 bases. The ends lost 1 base at V and 3 bases at J; junction bases unmatched: 5. The CDR3 has 16 residues. Germline-derived CDR1 and CDR2 are SGDLS and YYNGEE. The CDR3 loop reads CASSVSSGQGTDTQYF. DNA for the CDR3: TGTGCCAGCAGCGTATCTTCGGGACAGGGGACAGATACGCAGTATTTT.

The genes are TRBV5-1 and TRBJ2-2; possibly TRBD1 for D (5 bases). The CDR3 is 15 residues long. Germline V gene sequence: CDR1 SGHRS, CDR2 YFSETQ. V dropped 2 bases and J dropped 3 bases, with 11 bases sitting between them. The CDR3 sequence is CASSFGHTDTGELFF. CDR3 nucleotide sequence: TGCGCCAGCAGCTTCGGACACACTGACACCGGGGAGCTGTTTTTT.

V and J are TRBV7-6 and TRBJ1-4; TRBD1 matches 7 bases. Unmatched junction bases numbered 5, after V lost 0 bases and J lost 4 bases. The CDR3 extends over 16 amino acids. From germline, CDR1 is SGHVS and CDR2 FNYEAQ. The CDR3 DNA is TGTGCCAGCAGCTTAGCGAATTACAGGGGTAATGAAAAACTGTTTTTT. This codes for CASSLANYRGNEKLFF. The whole variable domain, remainder taken from reference TRBV7-6 and TRBJ1-4, is GAGVSQSPRYKVTKRGQDVALRCDPISGHVSLYWYRQALGQGPEFLTYFNYEAQQDKSGLPNDRFSAERPEGSISTLTIQRTEQRDSAMYRCASSLANYRGNEKLFFGSGTQLSVL.